This TCR beta chain stems from a study of blood T cell repertoires in COVID-19. The overall study: Donors in the United States, Italy and Spain gave samples during acute or convalescent COVID-19. In each case, the material was cDNA or gDNA derived from T cells, B-cell-depleted T cells, or PBMCs.

This CDR3 is 15 amino acids long. Germline lookup yields CDR1 LNHDA and CDR2 SQIVND (reference sequence). V lost 6 bases and J lost 2, with 13 bases in between. Data came from immunoSEQ multiplex PCR; TCRdb stores just in-frame clones and leaves some out. The sample consists of fewer than 350,000 clones, approximately 90% of them appearing once. It was during active infection that Seattle patients were enrolled and then longitudinally followed. The chain has TRBV19 and TRBJ1-4, with D perhaps matching TRBD1 (6 bases). Sample: peripheral blood. This clonotype was sampled from a woman aged 60-75 years with COVID-19, enrolled during active disease. The CDR3 DNA sequence: TGTGCCAGTAGGGACAGAGGGGAGACTAATGAAAAACTGTTTTTT. It encodes CASRDRGETNEKLFF.